Listed here are 13 T cell receptor beta chains from one sample, sequenced in a study of OX40 agonist ivuxolimab in advanced cancers. The method behind the library was the immunoSEQ multiplex PCR assay. The clones in this table, taken by TCRdb from immuneACCESS, are in-frame only. Not every clone is retained; where verified, under half of the shortfall comes from an unresolved V gene, and the cause of the rest is unknown. A total of roughly 15,000 clones appear in this sample, less than 90% of them only once. The ten largest clones represent about 70% of the sample. The sequencing used CD4+ or CD8+ T cells sorted from blood, collected in a trial of the OX40 agonist ivuxolimab. These TCRs come from an adult with an advanced solid tumor such as melanoma, head and neck, liver or kidney cancer.

The chain carries TRBV6-5 and TRBJ1-5; D gene uncertain. Germline loops: CDR1 MNHEY, CDR2 SVGAGI. The CDR3 is made up of 14 amino acids. V lost 4 bases to trimming and J lost 0 bases, with 7 bases between them. As DNA, the CDR3 is TGTGCCAGCAGTTTATCGTATAGCAATCAGCCCCAGCATTTT. This translates into CASSLSYSNQPQHF.

This clone was counted only a few times. The genes are TRBV6-6 and TRBJ2-7, with D unresolved. CDR3 length: 11 amino acids. Trimming shortened V by 6 bases and J by 5 bases, and 8 bases separated the two germline ends. Germline values: CDR1 MNHNY, CDR2 SVGAGI (reference sequence). The CDR3 nucleotides read TGTGCCAGCAGGGAACACAACGAGCAGTACTTC. Translated, it gives CASREHNEQYF.

The chain joins TRBV27 to TRBJ2-3; D unresolved. CDR1 and CDR2 (germline): MNHEY, SMNVEV (reference sequence). V was pared by 8 bases and J by 2 bases, with 11 bases between. The CDR3 has 13 amino acids. Here the CDR3 DNA reads TGTGCCAGCTCTTTCGCTGCCACAGATACGCAGTATTTT. This gives the protein CASSFAATDTQYF.

The gene calls are TRBV6-5 and TRBJ1-2; D gene ambiguous. This CDR3 has 14 amino acids. The germline gives CDR1 MNHEY, CDR2 SVGAGI. V was clipped by 0 bases and J by 5 bases, with 10 bases between them. CDR3 DNA sequence: TGTGCCAGCAGTTACTCGGCCTTAAAGTATGGCTACACCTTC. This codes for CASSYSALKYGYTF.

V is TRBV7-9 and J is TRBJ1-4; the match to TRBD1 covers 8 bases. The J segment lost 4 bases and the V segment lost 2 bases, leaving 6 bases of the junction unmatched. CDR3 length: 16 residues. Germline V lookup: CDR1 SEHNR, CDR2 FQNEAQ (reference sequence). The CDR3 nucleotides read TGTGCCAGCAGCTTATTAACGGGACAGGATAATGAAAAACTGTTTTTT. Its protein is CASSLLTGQDNEKLFF.

J is TRBJ2-7 and V is TRBV6-6; TRBD1 matches at 9 bases. There are 15 residues in the CDR3. In germline, CDR1 is MNHNY, CDR2 SVGAGI (reference sequence). Unmatched junction bases numbered 9, after V lost 3 bases and J lost 6 bases. The CDR3 coding sequence is TGTGCCAGCAGTTATACGGCGGGACAGGGATCCGAGCAGTACTTC. Translated, it gives CASSYTAGQGSEQYF.

This clone was seen once. The chain carries TRBV19 and TRBJ2-7; TRBD2 matches at 10 bases. Per germline, CDR1 LNHDA and CDR2 SQIVND (reference sequence). This CDR3 spans 15 amino acids. V lost 7 bases to trimming and J lost 5 bases; unmatched junction nucleotides: 11. The CDR3 DNA follows: TGTGCCAGTACCTCACCCGGGACTAGCGTCCACGAGCAGTACTTC. It codes for CASTSPGTSVHEQYF.

The chain couples TRBV4-3 to TRBJ2-3; D is perhaps TRBD1 (5 bases). Looked up from germline, CDR1 is LGHNA and CDR2 is YSLEER. Trimming took 0 bases from V and 0 from J, leaving 13 bases between them. The CDR3 is 17 residues long. In nucleotides, the CDR3 is TGCGCCAGCAGCCAAGATCTTAGCCAGGGAAGCACAGATACGCAGTATTTT. Its translation is CASSQDLSQGSTDTQYF.

This sequence joins TRBV11-3 and TRBJ2-3; no reliable D call. CDR1 and CDR2 (germline): SGHNT, YENEEA. V lost 5 bases and J 0 bases, leaving 18 bases between the germline ends. This CDR3 is built from 17 residues. The CDR3 DNA sequence: TGTGCCAGCAGCCGCCCAAACGATCAGCCTAGCACAGATACGCAGTATTTT. It encodes CASSRPNDQPSTDTQYF.

The rearrangement links TRBV6-5 to TRBJ1-2; the match to TRBD1 covers 7 bases. Germline trimming cut 2 bases from V and 4 bases from J; bases unmatched to any gene: 7. Germline loops: CDR1 MNHEY, CDR2 SVGAGI. The CDR3 is 15 residues long. The CDR3 nucleotides are TGTGCCAGCAGTTACGGGGCCAGGGGGACCTATGGCTACACCTTC. Its protein product is CASSYGARGTYGYTF.

The chain couples TRBV2 to TRBJ1-2, with D possibly matching TRBD1 (6 bases). The CDR3 length is 15 residues. Trimming shortened V by 7 bases and J by 4 bases, and 19 bases separated the two germline ends. In germline, CDR1 is SNHLY, CDR2 FYNNEI. CDR3 in amino acids: CASTTNRGRPYGYTF. The CDR3, as DNA: TGTGCCAGCACCACAAACCGGGGGCGCCCCTATGGCTACACCTTC.

In its sample, this clone was seen once. V and J are TRBV2 and TRBJ2-2; D is possibly TRBD2 (5 bases). Germline V CDR1 and CDR2: SNHLY, FYNNEI. The CDR3 is 14 amino acids. The germline V and J ends were trimmed by 7 bases and 6 bases, with 15 bases remaining between them. Here the CDR3 reads CASMDSTYPGELFF. DNA for the CDR3: TGTGCCAGCATGGACTCCACGTATCCCGGGGAGCTGTTTTTT. Full variable domain (rest looked up from reference TRBV2 and TRBJ2-2): EPEVTQTPSHQVTQMGQEVILRCVPISNHLYFYWYRQILGQKVEFLVSFYNNEISEKSEIFDDQFSVERPDGSNFTLKIRSTKLEDSAMYFCASMDSTYPGELFFGEGSRLTVL.

Within the sample, this clone is medium-sized. This chain connects TRBV11-3 to TRBJ2-1, with D tentatively TRBD1 (5 bases). V was trimmed by 5 bases and J by 7 bases, leaving 15 bases between them. The germline V gene encodes CDR1 SGHNT and CDR2 YENEEA. CDR3 length: 14 amino acids. In DNA form, the CDR3 reads TGTGCCAGCAGCATAACGTTCGCAGGGAATGAGCAGTTCTTC. Translation: CASSITFAGNEQFF.